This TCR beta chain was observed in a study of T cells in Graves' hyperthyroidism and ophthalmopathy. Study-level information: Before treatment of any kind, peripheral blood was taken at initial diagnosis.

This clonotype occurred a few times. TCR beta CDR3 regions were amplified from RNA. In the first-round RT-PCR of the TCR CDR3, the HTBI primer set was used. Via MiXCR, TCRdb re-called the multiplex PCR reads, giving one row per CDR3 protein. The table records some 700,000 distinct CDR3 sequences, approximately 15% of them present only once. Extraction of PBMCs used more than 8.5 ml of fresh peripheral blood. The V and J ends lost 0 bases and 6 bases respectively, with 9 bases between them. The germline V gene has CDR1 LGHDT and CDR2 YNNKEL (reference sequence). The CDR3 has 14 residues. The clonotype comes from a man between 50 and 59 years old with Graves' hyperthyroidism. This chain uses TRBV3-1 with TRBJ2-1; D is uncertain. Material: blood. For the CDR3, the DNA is TGTGCCAGCAGCCAAGAGATCTCGGCCAATGAGCAGTTCTTC. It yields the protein CASSQEISANEQFF.